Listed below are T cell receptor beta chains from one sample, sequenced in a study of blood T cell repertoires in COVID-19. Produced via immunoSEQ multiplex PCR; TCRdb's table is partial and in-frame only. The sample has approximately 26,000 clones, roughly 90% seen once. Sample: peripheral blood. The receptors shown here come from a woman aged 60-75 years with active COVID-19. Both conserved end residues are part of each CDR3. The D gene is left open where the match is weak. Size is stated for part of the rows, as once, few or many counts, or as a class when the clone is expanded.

CDR3nt: TGCGCCAGCAGCCCAGAGCCCCCGGGACTAGCGGGATCCCCAGATACGCAGTATTTT
CDR3aa: CASSPEPPGLAGSPDTQYF
d_gene: TRBD2
j_gene: TRBJ2-3
abundance: NA
v_gene: TRBV5-1

CDR3nt: TGTGCCAGCCGCGGACAGGACTACAATGAGCAGTTCTTC
CDR3aa: CASRGQDYNEQFF
d_gene: TRBD1
j_gene: TRBJ2-1
abundance: NA
v_gene: TRBV12-3/TRBV12-4

CDR3nt: TGTGCCAGCAGCTTGATGAGTGTAGCTGCCAATGAGCAGTTCTTC
CDR3aa: CASSLMSVAANEQFF
d_gene: NA
j_gene: TRBJ2-1
abundance: NA
v_gene: TRBV7-8

CDR3nt: TGTGCCAGCAGCCAATCAGGGGGCGAGCAGTACTTC
CDR3aa: CASSQSGGEQYF
d_gene: NA
j_gene: TRBJ2-7
abundance: once
v_gene: TRBV16

CDR3nt: TGTGCCAGCAGCCTAGCCCCCGGGACTAGCGGAGATACGCAGTATTTT
CDR3aa: CASSLAPGTSGDTQYF
d_gene: TRBD2
j_gene: TRBJ2-3
abundance: NA
v_gene: TRBV7-2

CDR3nt: TGTGCCAGCAGTGAATATTCTAGCGGGAGATGGAATGAGCAGTTCTTC
CDR3aa: CASSEYSSGRWNEQFF
d_gene: TRBD2
j_gene: TRBJ2-1
abundance: NA
v_gene: TRBV25-1

CDR3nt: TGTGCCAGTAGTTACCAAACAGGAGCCGAGCAGTACTTC
CDR3aa: CASSYQTGAEQYF
d_gene: NA
j_gene: TRBJ2-7
abundance: NA
v_gene: TRBV19

CDR3nt: TGTGCCAGCAGAGGACTCGGATTCGAGCAGTACTTC
CDR3aa: CASRGLGFEQYF
d_gene: NA
j_gene: TRBJ2-7
abundance: NA
v_gene: TRBV6-5

CDR3nt: TGTGCCAGCAGCTTAGCGCTTACGGTGAACACTGAAGCTTTCTTT
CDR3aa: CASSLALTVNTEAFF
d_gene: NA
j_gene: TRBJ1-1
abundance: NA
v_gene: TRBV7-9

CDR3nt: TGTGCCAGCGATTTAGAACTCTCCTACGAGCAGTACTTC
CDR3aa: CASDLELSYEQYF
d_gene: NA
j_gene: TRBJ2-7
abundance: once
v_gene: TRBV5-8

CDR3nt: TGTGCCAGCAGCCCCGGGACTAGCGGGATCCGGCGCGACGAGCAGTACTTC
CDR3aa: CASSPGTSGIRRDEQYF
d_gene: TRBD2
j_gene: TRBJ2-7
abundance: NA
v_gene: TRBV28

CDR3nt: TGCGCCAGCAGCTTGCAACAGGGGGCCAGTGGGATCTTC
CDR3aa: CASSLQQGASGIF
d_gene: TRBD1
j_gene: TRBJ1-2
abundance: NA
v_gene: TRBV5-1

CDR3nt: TGTGCCACCAGATCGAGGACAGGGTCTAATGAAAAACTGTTTTTT
CDR3aa: CATRSRTGSNEKLFF
d_gene: TRBD1
j_gene: TRBJ1-4
abundance: NA
v_gene: TRBV15

CDR3nt: TGTGCCAGCAGCTCATCTCACCGGGACAGGGGTTATCTCCAAGAGACCCAGTACTTC
CDR3aa: CASSSSHRDRGYLQETQYF
d_gene: TRBD1
j_gene: TRBJ2-5
abundance: NA
v_gene: TRBV11-2

CDR3nt: TGTGCCAGCAGCCCCGGCATAGCGGAGGGCTACGAGCAGTACTTC
CDR3aa: CASSPGIAEGYEQYF
d_gene: NA
j_gene: TRBJ2-7
abundance: NA
v_gene: TRBV3-1/TRBV3-2

CDR3nt: TGTGCCAGCAGTGAAAATCGACAGGAAAATCAGCCCCAGCATTTT
CDR3aa: CASSENRQENQPQHF
d_gene: NA
j_gene: TRBJ1-5
abundance: once
v_gene: TRBV6-1

CDR3nt: TGTGCCAGCAGCTTGGTCTGGTCTAGCGGGAGTTGGAATGAGCAGTTCTTC
CDR3aa: CASSLVWSSGSWNEQFF
d_gene: TRBD2
j_gene: TRBJ2-1
abundance: NA
v_gene: TRBV5-5

CDR3nt: TGTGCCAGCAGTACAGGGGGCGACGGCAATCAGCCCCAGCATTTT
CDR3aa: CASSTGGDGNQPQHF
d_gene: TRBD1
j_gene: TRBJ1-5
abundance: NA
v_gene: TRBV28

CDR3nt: TGTGCCAGCAGTTATGGGGGGAGAGAGCAGTACTTC
CDR3aa: CASSYGGREQYF
d_gene: NA
j_gene: TRBJ2-7
abundance: NA
v_gene: TRBV6-6

CDR3nt: TGTGCCAGCATCTCCCCCGAGACCGGGGAGCTGTTTTTT
CDR3aa: CASISPETGELFF
d_gene: NA
j_gene: TRBJ2-2
abundance: NA
v_gene: TRBV6-5

CDR3nt: TGTGCCAGCAGCCCCGACCTGACAGGGTATTCCTACGAGCAGTACTTC
CDR3aa: CASSPDLTGYSYEQYF
d_gene: TRBD1
j_gene: TRBJ2-7
abundance: NA
v_gene: TRBV5-4

CDR3nt: TGCGCCAGCAGCTTGGATAGCTTCGATACGCAGTATTTT
CDR3aa: CASSLDSFDTQYF
d_gene: NA
j_gene: TRBJ2-3
abundance: NA
v_gene: TRBV5-1

CDR3nt: TGCAGCGGCGCTAGCGTGAACACCGGGGAGCTGTTTTTT
CDR3aa: CSGASVNTGELFF
d_gene: NA
j_gene: TRBJ2-2
abundance: NA
v_gene: TRBV29-1

CDR3nt: TGTGCCAGCGGGACAGGGATCCACGAGCAGTACTTC
CDR3aa: CASGTGIHEQYF
d_gene: TRBD1
j_gene: TRBJ2-7
abundance: NA
v_gene: TRBV27

CDR3nt: TGTGCCAGTAGTATGACCAGGGGTAACATTCAGTACTTC
CDR3aa: CASSMTRGNIQYF
d_gene: NA
j_gene: TRBJ2-4
abundance: NA
v_gene: TRBV19

CDR3nt: TGCAGTGCTCAGACACCCAGCCAAGCTTTCTTT
CDR3aa: CSAQTPSQAFF
d_gene: NA
j_gene: TRBJ1-1
abundance: once
v_gene: TRBV20-1

CDR3nt: TGTGCCAGCAGCGTGGGACAGGGGGCAAGTGAAAAACTGTTTTTT
CDR3aa: CASSVGQGASEKLFF
d_gene: TRBD1
j_gene: TRBJ1-4
abundance: NA
v_gene: TRBV13

CDR3nt: TGCGCCAGCAGCTTTATACAGGGAAGGAATGAGCAGTTCTTC
CDR3aa: CASSFIQGRNEQFF
d_gene: NA
j_gene: TRBJ2-1
abundance: NA
v_gene: TRBV5-1

CDR3nt: TGTGCCAGCAGCCCAACGTGGACTAGCAGGGAAACCCAGTACTTC
CDR3aa: CASSPTWTSRETQYF
d_gene: TRBD2
j_gene: TRBJ2-5
abundance: NA
v_gene: TRBV7-2

CDR3nt: TGTGCCAGCAGTACGCCCGACAGGGGGCGGACAGATACGCAGTATTTT
CDR3aa: CASSTPDRGRTDTQYF
d_gene: TRBD1
j_gene: TRBJ2-3
abundance: once
v_gene: TRBV6-6

CDR3nt: TGCGCCAGCAGCCAAGTCTCCGGAGAGACCCAGTACTTC
CDR3aa: CASSQVSGETQYF
d_gene: NA
j_gene: TRBJ2-5
abundance: NA
v_gene: TRBV4-1

CDR3nt: TGTGCCAGCTCATACACCGGGACAGGGGTGGATGAGCAGTTCTTC
CDR3aa: CASSYTGTGVDEQFF
d_gene: TRBD1
j_gene: TRBJ2-1
abundance: NA
v_gene: TRBV18

CDR3nt: TGTGCCAGCAGCGAGCTAGCGGGAGGATACGAGCAGTACTTC
CDR3aa: CASSELAGGYEQYF
d_gene: TRBD2
j_gene: TRBJ2-7
abundance: few
v_gene: TRBV9

CDR3nt: TGTGCCAGCAGCCAACAGGGGAACACTGAAGCTTTCTTT
CDR3aa: CASSQQGNTEAFF
d_gene: NA
j_gene: TRBJ1-1
abundance: NA
v_gene: TRBV27

CDR3nt: TGTGCAAGTCGCACCAGACAGGGTCTCTACAATGAGCAGTTCTTC
CDR3aa: CASRTRQGLYNEQFF
d_gene: NA
j_gene: TRBJ2-1
abundance: once
v_gene: TRBV12-2

CDR3nt: TGTGCCAGCAGCCAGCCGGGACAGGGTGTTTTCAGCGGTTATGAGCAGTTCTTC
CDR3aa: CASSQPGQGVFSGYEQFF
d_gene: TRBD1
j_gene: TRBJ2-1
abundance: NA
v_gene: TRBV7-9

CDR3nt: TGTGCCAGCAGAAAGACAGGGCCAAGCTCCTACGAGCAGTACTTC
CDR3aa: CASRKTGPSSYEQYF
d_gene: TRBD1
j_gene: TRBJ2-7
abundance: NA
v_gene: TRBV28

CDR3nt: TGTGCCAGCAGCGAGAGACTAGCGGGCCACGAGCAGTACTTC
CDR3aa: CASSERLAGHEQYF
d_gene: TRBD2
j_gene: TRBJ2-7
abundance: NA
v_gene: TRBV11-2

CDR3nt: TGTGCCAGCAGTGATCTCTCGGGGGGGCCGGGTGAAAAACTGTTTTTT
CDR3aa: CASSDLSGGPGEKLFF
d_gene: NA
j_gene: TRBJ1-4
abundance: NA
v_gene: TRBV2

CDR3nt: TGTGCCAGCATGGACACCGAGGTTCCCCCCGGGGAGCTGTTTTTT
CDR3aa: CASMDTEVPPGELFF
d_gene: NA
j_gene: TRBJ2-2
abundance: NA
v_gene: TRBV7-9

CDR3nt: TGTGCCAGCAGCTTGGGGGTCGCGGGGTTCGGGGAGCAGTACTTC
CDR3aa: CASSLGVAGFGEQYF
d_gene: NA
j_gene: TRBJ2-7
abundance: NA
v_gene: TRBV7-2

CDR3nt: TGTGCCAGCAGCTCAGCGGGGACAGGCCTAGAGACCCAGTACTTC
CDR3aa: CASSSAGTGLETQYF
d_gene: NA
j_gene: TRBJ2-5
abundance: NA
v_gene: TRBV11-2

CDR3nt: TGTGCCAGAAGCCGGGAGACAGGGCCTCTGTCTCAGGAGCAGTTCTTC
CDR3aa: CARSRETGPLSQEQFF
d_gene: NA
j_gene: TRBJ2-1
abundance: NA
v_gene: TRBV5-3

CDR3nt: TGTGCCAGCAGCCTTCGGGACAGCCAAGAGACCCAGTACTTC
CDR3aa: CASSLRDSQETQYF
d_gene: TRBD1
j_gene: TRBJ2-5
abundance: NA
v_gene: TRBV4-2

CDR3nt: TGTGCCAGCAGATACCGGGACAGACTTTACAATGAGCAGTTCTTC
CDR3aa: CASRYRDRLYNEQFF
d_gene: TRBD1
j_gene: TRBJ2-1
abundance: NA
v_gene: TRBV28

CDR3nt: TGTGCCAGCAGCCAGACTAGCGGGAGTTGGAGCGAGCAGTACTTC
CDR3aa: CASSQTSGSWSEQYF
d_gene: TRBD2
j_gene: TRBJ2-7
abundance: NA
v_gene: TRBV6-5

CDR3nt: TGTGCCAGCAGCCAACCACTCTCCGTAGGACAGCAGATTTATAATTCACCCCTCCACTTT
CDR3aa: CASSQPLSVGQQIYNSPLHF
d_gene: NA
j_gene: TRBJ1-6
abundance: NA
v_gene: TRBV14

CDR3nt: TGTGCCAGCGGACTAGCGGGAGGTGGAGGGACCCAGTACTTC
CDR3aa: CASGLAGGGGTQYF
d_gene: TRBD2
j_gene: TRBJ2-5
abundance: NA
v_gene: TRBV6-6

CDR3nt: TGTGCCACTCGCGGTCGGGGTTCAGATACGCAGTATTTT
CDR3aa: CATRGRGSDTQYF
d_gene: NA
j_gene: TRBJ2-3
abundance: once
v_gene: TRBV19

CDR3nt: TGTGCCACCAGCAGGGGACTAGCGGGAAGCACAGATACGCAGTATTTT
CDR3aa: CATSRGLAGSTDTQYF
d_gene: TRBD2
j_gene: TRBJ2-3
abundance: NA
v_gene: TRBV15

CDR3nt: TGTGCCACCAGTGACAGAGGGACAGGTACGCAGTATTTT
CDR3aa: CATSDRGTGTQYF
d_gene: TRBD1
j_gene: TRBJ2-3
abundance: NA
v_gene: TRBV24-1

CDR3nt: TGTGCCAGTAGTATAGAAAATCAGGGGACATATAGCAATCAGCCCCAGCATTTT
CDR3aa: CASSIENQGTYSNQPQHF
d_gene: NA
j_gene: TRBJ1-5
abundance: once
v_gene: TRBV19

CDR3nt: TGTGCCAGCAGTGAGGTGGAGCTCCTCAGCCCTGAAGCTTTCTTT
CDR3aa: CASSEVELLSPEAFF
d_gene: NA
j_gene: TRBJ1-1
abundance: NA
v_gene: TRBV6-1

CDR3nt: TGTGCCAGCAGTTTCGGACAGGGAGACCAAGAGACCCAGTACTTC
CDR3aa: CASSFGQGDQETQYF
d_gene: TRBD1
j_gene: TRBJ2-5
abundance: NA
v_gene: TRBV27

CDR3nt: TGTGCCAGCAGGCGACGACTAGCGTCCTACAATGAGCAGTTCTTC
CDR3aa: CASRRRLASYNEQFF
d_gene: TRBD2
j_gene: TRBJ2-1
abundance: NA
v_gene: TRBV28

CDR3nt: TGTGCCAGCAGCGCCGAAAGGACAGACCCAGATACGCAGTATTTT
CDR3aa: CASSAERTDPDTQYF
d_gene: NA
j_gene: TRBJ2-3
abundance: NA
v_gene: TRBV9

CDR3nt: TGTGCCTCCCGGCTAGCGGGAGGAGAGACCCAGTACTTC
CDR3aa: CASRLAGGETQYF
d_gene: TRBD2
j_gene: TRBJ2-5
abundance: NA
v_gene: TRBV2

CDR3nt: TGTGCCAGCAGTGACTTGAAACCAGGGTTCCCTTATAGCAATCAGCCCCAGCATTTT
CDR3aa: CASSDLKPGFPYSNQPQHF
d_gene: NA
j_gene: TRBJ1-5
abundance: NA
v_gene: TRBV6-4

CDR3nt: TGTGCCAGCAGCCCGCAAGCGGCCGAGCAGTACTTC
CDR3aa: CASSPQAAEQYF
d_gene: NA
j_gene: TRBJ2-7
abundance: NA
v_gene: TRBV5-6